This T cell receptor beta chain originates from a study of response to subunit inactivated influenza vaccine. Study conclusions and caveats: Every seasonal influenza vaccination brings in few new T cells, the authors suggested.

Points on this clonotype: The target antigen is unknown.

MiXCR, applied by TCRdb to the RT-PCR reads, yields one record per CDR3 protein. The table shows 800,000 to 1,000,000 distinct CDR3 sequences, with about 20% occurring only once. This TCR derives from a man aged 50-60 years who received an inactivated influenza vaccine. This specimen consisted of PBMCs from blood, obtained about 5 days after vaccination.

CDR3 region: CASREYTSTDTQYF. The DNA for the CDR3 is TGCGCCAGCAGAGAGTATACTAGCACAGATACGCAGTATTTT. The rearrangement links TRBV5-1 to TRBJ2-3; D is unresolved. CDR1 is SGHRS and CDR2 is YFSETQ in the germline V gene. The CDR3 runs to 14 residues. Trimming shortened V by 5 bases and J by 0 bases, and 10 bases separated the two germline ends.